These 21 T cell receptor beta chains were sequenced from one sample in a study of CD8 T cells in ankylosing spondylitis. TCRdb reprocessed the 5' RACE reads with MiXCR, giving one entry per CDR3 protein. This repertoire shows roughly 250,000 distinct CDR3 sequences, 10% found once; its top ten account for approximately 2.5%. The sequencing input was blood, either unsorted or a sorted T cell fraction (not recorded which). These receptors were taken from a male donor with ankylosing spondylitis or in good health (not recorded which).

Many counts were recorded for this clonotype. This chain joins TRBV27 and TRBJ1-4; perhaps TRBD1 as D (6 bases). V lost 5 bases, J lost 6 bases, and 19 bases lay in between. CDR1 is MNHEY and CDR2 is SMNVEV in the germline V gene (reference sequence). The CDR3 extends over 16 amino acids. The CDR3 DNA reads TGTGCCAGCAGTCAAACAAATACAGGGACCCATGAAAAACTGTTTTTT. Protein sequence: CASSQTNTGTHEKLFF.

This clonotype was seen repeatedly, ten times or more. The chain carries TRBV19 and TRBJ2-1; D is perhaps TRBD2 (5 bases). This CDR3 region has 16 residues. V was trimmed by 4 bases and J by 5 bases, leaving 18 bases between them. CDR1 and CDR2 from the germline V gene are LNHDA and SQIVND (reference sequence). In nucleotides, the CDR3 is TGTGCCAGTAGTACGCCCCCCCGGCTGGAGGACAATGAGCAGTTCTTC. Protein sequence: CASSTPPRLEDNEQFF.

Concerning this clonotype itself: One base away lies a much larger clone, so this may be a sequencing read error. CDR3 residues: CVSSQVFGGEAFF. The CDR3 DNA reads TGTGTCAGCAGCCAAGTTTTCGGGGGCGAGGCTTTCTTT. This chain uses TRBV3-1 with TRBJ1-1; D may be TRBD1 (6 bases). Per germline, CDR1 LGHDT and CDR2 YNNKEL (reference sequence). CDR3 length equals 13 residues.

For this clonotype: This sequence may be a read error, since a much larger clone differs from it by one base. This chain joins TRBV6-2 or TRBV6-3 and TRBJ2-2; no reliable D call. Per germline, CDR1 MNHEY and CDR2 SVGEGT. The length of the CDR3 is 13 residues. The CDR3 here is CANSYKMAGELFF. For the CDR3, the DNA is TGTGCCAACAGTTACAAGATGGCCGGGGAGCTGTTTTTT.

This clonotype was seen ten or more times. The V call is TRBV27, the J call TRBJ1-5, with 7 bases lining up with TRBD1. From germline, CDR1 is MNHEY and CDR2 SMNVEV (reference sequence). This CDR3 has 13 amino acids. V dropped 3 bases and J dropped 7; count of bases not matched to a gene: 3. The CDR3 DNA reads as TGTGCCAGCAGTTTGGAGGGACAGCAGCCCCAGCATTTT. Encoded protein: CASSLEGQQPQHF.

This clonotype was counted ten times or more. V and J are TRBV5-6 and TRBJ2-5, with 7 bases matching TRBD1. Unmatched junction bases numbered 6, after V lost 0 bases and J lost 4 bases. Germline assignment: CDR1 SGHDT and CDR2 YYEEEE. The CDR3 consists of 15 residues. The CDR3 region has the DNA TGTGCCAGCAGCTTGGGCAGGGCAGGGGGAGAGACCCAGTACTTC. Protein: CASSLGRAGGETQYF.

This clonotype was seen ten or more times. The rearrangement uses TRBV7-9 and TRBJ1-2, with D hard to call. V was shortened by 1 base and J by 0 bases, with 3 bases between the two germline ends. Germline CDR1 and CDR2: SEHNR and FQNEAQ (reference sequence). This CDR3 is built from 13 residues. The DNA for the CDR3 is TGTGCCAGCAGCTTAGAAACTAACTATGGCTACACCTTC. Encoded protein: CASSLETNYGYTF.

This chain connects TRBV7-6 to TRBJ2-3, with 9 bases fitting TRBD2. CDR3 length: 14 amino acids. In germline, CDR1 is SGHVS, CDR2 FNYEAQ. Trimming at V came to 0 bases and at J to 5 bases, leaving 0 bases not matched to a gene. The CDR3: CASSLASGRDTQYF. In nucleotides, the CDR3 is TGTGCCAGCAGCTTAGCTAGCGGGAGAGATACGCAGTATTTT.

The chain has TRBV11-2 and TRBJ1-1; D perhaps matches TRBD1 (6 bases). The V gene lost 3 bases and the J gene lost 4 bases, with 9 bases spanning the gap. The CDR3 is 13 residues long. Germline values: CDR1 SGHAT, CDR2 FQNNGV. The CDR3 nucleotides are TGTGCCAGCAGCTTCGACAGGCCCACTGAAGCTTTCTTT. This translates into CASSFDRPTEAFF.

This clonotype was observed many times. The genes are TRBV5-1 and TRBJ1-6; TRBD1 aligns across 8 bases. V lost 1 base to trimming and J lost 7 bases; unmatched junction nucleotides: 13. Germline V gene data show CDR1 as SGHRS and CDR2 as YFSETQ. The CDR3 loop spans 18 amino acids. The CDR3 nucleotides are TGCGCCAGCAGCTTGACTAATCCCGGGACAGGAGTAAATTCACCCCTCCACTTT. Protein sequence: CASSLTNPGTGVNSPLHF.

Many counts were recorded for this clonotype. The chain is built from TRBV30 and TRBJ2-2; TRBD2 might be the D (6 bases). CDR1 and CDR2 from the germline V gene are GTSNPN and SVGIG (reference sequence). The CDR3 runs 13 residues. The ends were cut back, 2 bases at V and 6 bases at J, with 10 bases in the middle. The CDR3 bases are TGTGCCTGGAGTCCCTCGGGAGCCGGGGAGCTGTTTTTT. Protein product: CAWSPSGAGELFF. The variable domain in full, completed from reference TRBV30 and TRBJ2-2, reads SQTIHQWPATLVQPVGSPLSLECTVEGTSNPNLYWYRQAAGRGLQLLFYSVGIGQISSEVPQNLSASRPQDRQFILSSKKLLLSDSGFYLCAWSPSGAGELFFGEGSRLTVL.

This clonotype was seen many times. This chain joins TRBV20-1 and TRBJ2-2; D not resolved. Per germline, CDR1 DFQATT and CDR2 SNEGSKA (reference sequence). The CDR3 consists of 12 residues. The ends were cut back, 7 bases at V and 0 bases at J, with 6 bases in the middle. The CDR3 reads CSVQANTGELFF. CDR3 in DNA: TGCAGTGTCCAAGCGAACACCGGGGAGCTGTTTTTT.

This clonotype was detected ten times or more. The V gene is TRBV20-1, the J gene TRBJ1-2; TRBD1 matches at 8 bases. V trimming: 6 bases; J trimming: 5 bases; junction bases outside the gene matches: 11. Germline V lookup: CDR1 DFQATT, CDR2 SNEGSKA (reference sequence). The CDR3 sequence is 14 residues long. The CDR3 DNA reads as TGCAGTGCCACTATCGACAGGGGACTTTATGGCTACACCTTC. It translates to CSATIDRGLYGYTF.

This clonotype appeared many times. The genes are TRBV29-1 and TRBJ2-3; 7 positions match TRBD2. CDR1 SQVTM and CDR2 ANQGSEA come from the germline V gene. CDR3 length equals 14 residues. The trim removed 3 bases at V and 0 bases at J, leaving 3 bases unmatched. CDR3 region: CSVETSSSTDTQYF. The CDR3 DNA sequence: TGCAGCGTTGAGACTAGCTCGAGCACAGATACGCAGTATTTT.

This clonotype was picked up a small number of times. The chain joins TRBV20-1 to TRBJ1-5; D is ambiguous. Trimming stripped 1 base from V and 1 base from J, with 11 bases between. The CDR3 is 15 amino acids. Germline lookup yields CDR1 DFQATT and CDR2 SNEGSKA (reference sequence). CDR3 in amino acids: CSARGPQASNQPQHF. The CDR3 DNA is TGCAGTGCTAGAGGCCCGCAGGCGAGCAATCAGCCCCAGCATTTT.

The V call is TRBV12-3 or TRBV12-4, the J call TRBJ2-2; no firm D call. This CDR3 spans 12 amino acids. V lost 3 bases and J lost 8, with 7 bases in between. This CDR3 is CASSLGRGELFF. The CDR3 region has the DNA TGTGCCAGCAGTTTGGGAAGGGGGGAGCTGTTTTTT.

This clonotype was seen ten or more times. The chain couples TRBV6-1 to TRBJ2-2; TRBD1 aligns across 8 bases. V gave up 6 bases and J gave up 3 bases; unmatched junction bases: 12. This CDR3 region has 17 residues. Germline V gives CDR1 MNHNS, CDR2 SASEGT. This CDR3 is CASSGQGRGTYTGELFF. The CDR3 DNA is TGTGCCAGCAGCGGACAGGGTAGGGGAACCTACACCGGGGAGCTGTTTTTT.

This clonotype was counted many times. V usage is TRBV12-3 or TRBV12-4 and J usage is TRBJ2-7, with TRBD2 matching 7 bases. This CDR3 is 16 amino acids long. With V trimmed by 1 base and J by 1 base, 7 bases remained unmatched. The CDR3 sequence is CASSLVGGTRSYEQYF. The DNA for the CDR3 is TGTGCCAGCAGTTTAGTGGGGGGGACCCGATCCTACGAGCAGTACTTC.

This clonotype was counted many times. The gene calls are TRBV29-1 and TRBJ2-5; D remains ambiguous. The V gene lost 3 bases and the J gene lost 2 bases, with 10 bases spanning the gap. This CDR3 comprises 13 residues. Germline V lookup: CDR1 SQVTM, CDR2 ANQGSEA. The CDR3 coding sequence is TGCAGCGTTGACTCCAGTCTACAAGAGACCCAGTACTTC. This translates into CSVDSSLQETQYF.

This clonotype has ten or more counts. The rearrangement uses TRBV6-1 and TRBJ2-7; 7 bases map to TRBD1. Trimming took 8 bases from V and 2 from J; bases not matched to a gene: 18. Germline CDR1 and CDR2: MNHNS and SASEGT. This CDR3 is 17 amino acids long. CDR3 region: CASGPLTAGGRTYEQYF. CDR3 nucleotides: TGTGCCAGCGGTCCCCTAACCGCAGGGGGAAGAACCTACGAGCAGTACTTC.

J is TRBJ1-1 and V is TRBV7-9, with D perhaps TRBD1 (5 bases). The CDR3 consists of 14 residues. CDR1 and CDR2 (germline): SEHNR, FQNEAQ (reference sequence). V lost 1 base, J lost 3 bases, and 9 bases lay in between. CDR3 residues: CASSLGVGDTEAFF. The CDR3 nucleotides are TGTGCCAGCAGCTTAGGGGTAGGGGACACTGAAGCTTTCTTT.